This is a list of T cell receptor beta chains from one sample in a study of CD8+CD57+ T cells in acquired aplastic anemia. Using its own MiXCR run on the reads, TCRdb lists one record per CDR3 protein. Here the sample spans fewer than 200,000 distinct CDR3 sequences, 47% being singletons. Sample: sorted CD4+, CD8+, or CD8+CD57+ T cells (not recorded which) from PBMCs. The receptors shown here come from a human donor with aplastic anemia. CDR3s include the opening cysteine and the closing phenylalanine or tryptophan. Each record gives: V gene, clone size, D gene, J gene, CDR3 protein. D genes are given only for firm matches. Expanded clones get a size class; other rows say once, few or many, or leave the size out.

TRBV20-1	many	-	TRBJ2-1	CSAPRPSKGQFF
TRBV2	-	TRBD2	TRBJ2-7	CASSVSSGRSREQYF
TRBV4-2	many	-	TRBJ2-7	CASSQDLGSYEQYF
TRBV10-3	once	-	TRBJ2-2	CAISESTRTGELFF
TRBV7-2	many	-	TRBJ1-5	CASSKGSNQPQHF
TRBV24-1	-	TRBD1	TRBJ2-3	CATSDLGTGIGDTQYF
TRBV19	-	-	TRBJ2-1	CASSIRQGGNNEQFF
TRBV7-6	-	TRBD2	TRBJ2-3	CASSVSGASTDTQYF
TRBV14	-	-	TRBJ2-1	CASSQDPGRGQFF
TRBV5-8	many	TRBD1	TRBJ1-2	CASSPGQGLVYGYTF
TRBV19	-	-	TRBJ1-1	CASSMLMNTEAFF
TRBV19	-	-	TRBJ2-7	CASSWGDSYEQYF
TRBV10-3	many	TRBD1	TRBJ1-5	CATRTGQEPQHF
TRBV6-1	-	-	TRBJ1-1	CASPARGKTEAFF
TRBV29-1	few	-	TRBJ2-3	CSVEFWGGADTQYF
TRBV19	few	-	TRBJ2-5	CASRVGAAGETQYF
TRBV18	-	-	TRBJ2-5	CASSPLEGGANPKETQYF
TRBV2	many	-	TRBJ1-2	CASSGGGSLGGYTF
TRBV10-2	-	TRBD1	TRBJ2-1	CASMQGVNEQFF
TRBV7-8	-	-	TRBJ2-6	CASTMVGANVLTF
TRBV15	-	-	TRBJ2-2	CATSSEGVTGELFF
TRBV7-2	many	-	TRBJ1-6	CASKRAVGSPLHF
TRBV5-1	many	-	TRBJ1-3	CASSPDGSGNTIYF
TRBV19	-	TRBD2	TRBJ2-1	CASSISGGLYNEQFF
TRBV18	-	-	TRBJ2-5	CASSPLELAAYQETQYF
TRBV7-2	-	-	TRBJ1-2	CASSLTGSYGYTF
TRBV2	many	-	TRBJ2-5	CASRSFGTLQETQYF
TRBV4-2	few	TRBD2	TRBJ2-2	CASSQPPRAGGHGELFF
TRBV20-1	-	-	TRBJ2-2	CSALRGANTGELFF
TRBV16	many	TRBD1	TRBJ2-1	CASSHSDRAVQFF
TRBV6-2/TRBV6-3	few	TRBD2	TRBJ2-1	CASTERGGRNDEQFF
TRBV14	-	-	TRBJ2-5	CASSLFQETQYF
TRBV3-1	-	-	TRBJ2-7	CASSQKPEVFYEQYF
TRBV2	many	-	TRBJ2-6	CASSEQQANVLTF
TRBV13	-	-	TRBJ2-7	CASRKMGGGPQEQYF
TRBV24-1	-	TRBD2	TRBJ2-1	CATSVLAGSSYNEQFF
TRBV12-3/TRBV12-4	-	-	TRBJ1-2	CASSFGINYGYTF
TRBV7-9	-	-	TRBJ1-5	CASSLGNSHQPQHF
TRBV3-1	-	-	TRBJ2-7	CASSQEGHYEQYF
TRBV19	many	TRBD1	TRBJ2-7	CASSNTDRRSEQYF
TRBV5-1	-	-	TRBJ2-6	CASSPEPSGANVLTF
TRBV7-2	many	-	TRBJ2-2	CASSRVPENTGELLF
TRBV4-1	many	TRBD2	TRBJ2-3	CASSQRLAGGTDTQYF
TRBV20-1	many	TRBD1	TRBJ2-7	CSARDSTRGLYEQYF
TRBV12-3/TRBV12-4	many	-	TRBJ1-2	CASSFPSGKDYTF
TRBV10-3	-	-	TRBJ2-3	CAISESGTDTQYF
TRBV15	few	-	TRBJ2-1	CATSPGPGGNNEQFF
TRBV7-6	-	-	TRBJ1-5	CATRDSNQPQHF
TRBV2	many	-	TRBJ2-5	CASSEALLASDLVETQYF
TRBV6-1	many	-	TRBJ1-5	CASSSRLANQPQHF
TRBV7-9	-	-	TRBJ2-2	CASSGPNRGTGELFF
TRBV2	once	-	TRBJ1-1	CASSDGANTEAFF
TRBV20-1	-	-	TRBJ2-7	CSAMAGSYEQYF
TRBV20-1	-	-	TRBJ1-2	CSAKAEKNYGYTF
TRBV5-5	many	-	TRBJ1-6	CASSLQGSPLHF
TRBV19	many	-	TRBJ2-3	CASSIGWQTQYF
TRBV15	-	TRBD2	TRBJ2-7	CATSRDSGDYEQYF
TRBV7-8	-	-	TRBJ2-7	CASSSLDEQYF
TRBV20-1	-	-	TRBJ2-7	CSARPDSQNSYEQYF